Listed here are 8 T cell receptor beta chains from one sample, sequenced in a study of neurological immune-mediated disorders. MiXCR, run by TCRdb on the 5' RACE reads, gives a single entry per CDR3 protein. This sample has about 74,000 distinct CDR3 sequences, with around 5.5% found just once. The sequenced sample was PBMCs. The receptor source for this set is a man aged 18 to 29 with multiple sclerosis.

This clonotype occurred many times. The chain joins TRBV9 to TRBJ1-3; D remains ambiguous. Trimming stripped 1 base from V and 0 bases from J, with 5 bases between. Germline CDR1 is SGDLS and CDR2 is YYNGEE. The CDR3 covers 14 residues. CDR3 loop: CASSVTGSGNTIYF. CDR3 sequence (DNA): TGTGCCAGCAGCGTAACGGGCTCTGGAAACACCATATATTTT.

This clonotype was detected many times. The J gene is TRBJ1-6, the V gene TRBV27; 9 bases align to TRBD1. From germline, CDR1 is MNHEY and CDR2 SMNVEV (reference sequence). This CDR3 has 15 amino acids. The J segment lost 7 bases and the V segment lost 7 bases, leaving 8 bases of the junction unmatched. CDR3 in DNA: TGTGCCAGCACCAACCTAGGGACAGGGAATTCACCCCTCCACTTT. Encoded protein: CASTNLGTGNSPLHF.

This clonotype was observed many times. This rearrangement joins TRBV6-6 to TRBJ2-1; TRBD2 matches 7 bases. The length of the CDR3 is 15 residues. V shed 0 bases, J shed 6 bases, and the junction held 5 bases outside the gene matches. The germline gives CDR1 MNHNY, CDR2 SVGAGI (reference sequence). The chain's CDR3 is CASSYSGTTPNEQFF. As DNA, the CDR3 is TGTGCCAGCAGTTACTCGGGGACTACCCCCAATGAGCAGTTCTTC.

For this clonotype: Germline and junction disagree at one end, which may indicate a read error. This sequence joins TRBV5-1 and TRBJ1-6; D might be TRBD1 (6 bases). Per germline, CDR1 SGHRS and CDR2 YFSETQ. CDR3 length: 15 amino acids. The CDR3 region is CASSWEQGGGSPLNF. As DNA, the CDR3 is TGCGCCAGCAGCTGGGAACAGGGTGGGGGTTCACCCCTCAACTTT. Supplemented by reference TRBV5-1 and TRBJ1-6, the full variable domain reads KAGVTQTPRYLIKTRGQQVTLSCSPISGHRSVSWYQQTPGQGLQFLFEYFSETQRNKGNFPGRFSGRQFSNSRSEMNVSTLELGDSALYLCASSWEQGGGSPLNFGNGTRLTVT.

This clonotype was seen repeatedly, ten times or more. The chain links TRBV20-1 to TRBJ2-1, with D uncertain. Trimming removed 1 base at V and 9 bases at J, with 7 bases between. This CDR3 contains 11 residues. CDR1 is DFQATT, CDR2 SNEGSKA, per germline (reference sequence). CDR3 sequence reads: CSARVGGEQFF. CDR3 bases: TGCAGTGCTAGAGTGGGTGGTGAGCAGTTCTTC.

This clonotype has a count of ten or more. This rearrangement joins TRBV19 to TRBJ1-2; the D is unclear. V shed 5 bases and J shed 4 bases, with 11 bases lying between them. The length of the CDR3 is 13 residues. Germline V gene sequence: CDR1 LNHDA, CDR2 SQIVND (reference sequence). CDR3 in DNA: TGTGCCAGTAGTGGAGATTACGGCTATGGCTACACCTTC. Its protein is CASSGDYGYGYTF.

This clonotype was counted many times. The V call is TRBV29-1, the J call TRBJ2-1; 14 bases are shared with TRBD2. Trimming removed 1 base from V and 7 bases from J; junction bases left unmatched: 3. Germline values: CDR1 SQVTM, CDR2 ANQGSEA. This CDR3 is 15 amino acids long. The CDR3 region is CSVEVTSGRGNEQFF. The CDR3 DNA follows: TGCAGCGTTGAAGTGACTAGCGGGAGGGGGAATGAGCAGTTCTTC.

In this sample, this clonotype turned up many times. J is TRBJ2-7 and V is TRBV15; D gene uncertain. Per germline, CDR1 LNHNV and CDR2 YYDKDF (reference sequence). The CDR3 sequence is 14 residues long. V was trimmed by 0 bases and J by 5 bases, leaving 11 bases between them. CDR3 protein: CATSRDRPADEQYF. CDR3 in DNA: TGTGCCACCAGCAGAGATCGTCCCGCCGACGAGCAGTACTTC.